The 11 T cell receptor beta chains below all came from one sample that was sequenced in a study of blood T cell repertoires in COVID-19. Measured with immunoSEQ multiplex PCR; TCRdb has only the in-frame clones, and not every one. The table has 200,000 to 300,000 clones, approximately 86% seen once; the top ten hold 1.2% to 1.5%. The sequenced sample was peripheral blood. These receptors were taken from a man at least 80 years old with acute or convalescent COVID-19.

The chain joins TRBV4-1 to TRBJ1-1, with unresolved D. There are 15 residues in the CDR3. Germline V CDR1 and CDR2: MGHRA, YSYEKL. Trimming pared 0 bases from V and 4 bases from J, leaving 12 bases between. CDR3 amino acids: CASSQDAPGGTEAFF. The CDR3 nucleotides are TGCGCCAGCAGCCAAGATGCCCCGGGTGGCACTGAAGCTTTCTTT.

This clone was recorded once. CDR3 region: CASSQPGHRKESGHEQYF. CDR3 in DNA: TGCGCCAGCAGCCAACCGGGACACAGGAAGGAGTCAGGCCACGAGCAGTACTTC. The genes are TRBV4-1 and TRBJ2-7; D is possibly TRBD1 (6 bases). V was trimmed by 2 bases and J by 5 bases, leaving 25 bases between them. CDR1 and CDR2 from the germline V gene are MGHRA and YSYEKL. CDR3 length equals 18 residues.

The chain uses TRBV28 and TRBJ2-3, with 8 bases fitting TRBD1. Germline-derived CDR1 and CDR2 are MDHEN and SYDVKM. This CDR3 spans 15 amino acids. J gave up 3 bases and V 6 bases, and 8 bases lay outside the gene matches. CDR3 in amino acids: CASSVDRGMTDTQYF. Here the CDR3 DNA reads TGTGCCAGCAGCGTAGACAGGGGTATGACAGATACGCAGTATTTT.

The CDR3 DNA reads as TGTGCCAGCAGCTTACAGGTGCCTCCAAGCGAGCAGTACTTC. Protein: CASSLQVPPSEQYF. The J gene is TRBJ2-7, the V gene TRBV28; tentatively, D is TRBD1 (5 bases). V was cut by 6 bases and J by 6 bases, with 18 bases left in between. The CDR3 length is 14 residues. From germline, CDR1 is MDHEN and CDR2 SYDVKM.

This chain joins TRBV6-2 or TRBV6-3 and TRBJ2-1, with D possibly TRBD2 on 5 matching bases. The CDR3 runs to 15 residues. Per germline, CDR1 MNHEY and CDR2 SVGEGT. V was trimmed by 2 bases and J by 7 bases, leaving 15 bases between them. The CDR3 region is CASSYGLAGGNEQFF. DNA of the CDR3: TGTGCCAGCAGTTACGGCCTAGCTGGAGGAAATGAGCAGTTCTTC.

CDR3 DNA: TGCGCCAGCAGCTTGGGGGCTCGTGGTGAGCAGTTCTTC. Translating it yields CASSLGARGEQFF. The chain uses TRBV5-1 and TRBJ2-1; D call uncertain. CDR1 is SGHRS and CDR2 is YFSETQ in the germline V gene. V lost 0 bases and J lost 9, with 10 bases in between. The CDR3 has 13 residues.

This sequence joins TRBV5-1 and TRBJ1-1; TRBD1 agrees at 8 bases. CDR1 is SGHRS, CDR2 YFSETQ, per germline. The trim removed 4 bases at V and 0 bases at J, leaving 8 bases unmatched. The CDR3 spans 16 residues. The CDR3 is CASSPGQAGMNTEAFF. DNA of the CDR3: TGCGCCAGCAGCCCGGGACAGGCGGGGATGAACACTGAAGCTTTCTTT.

The chain recombines TRBV6-1 with TRBJ2-7, with D perhaps TRBD1 (6 bases). Trimming removed 3 bases from V and 7 bases from J, with 16 bases in between. The germline V gene has CDR1 MNHNS and CDR2 SASEGT. The CDR3 is made up of 14 amino acids. In DNA form, the CDR3 reads TGTGCCAGCAGTGATGGGGTAAGGGGGAGTGAGCAGTACTTC. Translated: CASSDGVRGSEQYF.

V and J are TRBV29-1 and TRBJ2-7; 10 bases agree with TRBD1. The junction had 6 bases not matched to a gene; V was cut back by 7 bases and J by 3 bases. This CDR3 is 13 amino acids long. The V gene's germline CDR1 is SQVTM and CDR2 ANQGSEA. The CDR3 loop reads CSAKTGGGYEQYF. The CDR3 DNA reads TGCAGCGCCAAGACAGGGGGCGGCTACGAGCAGTACTTC.

This rearrangement joins TRBV5-4 to TRBJ1-2, with 10 nucleotides matching TRBD1. Germline CDR1 SGHNT, CDR2 YYREEE (reference sequence). The CDR3 is made up of 16 amino acids. V shed 4 bases, J shed 8 bases, and the junction held 14 bases outside the gene matches. CDR3: CASSASRGQGIGGYTF. The CDR3 region has the DNA TGTGCCAGCAGCGCATCTAGGGGACAGGGGATAGGCGGCTACACCTTC.

About this clone: The identical CDR3 is also encoded by other nucleotide sequences in the sample. The V call is TRBV5-4, the J call TRBJ1-6; 9 bases fit TRBD1. With 3 bases clipped from V and 7 bases from J, the junction kept 5 bases outside the gene matches. The CDR3 loop spans 15 amino acids. CDR1 and CDR2 from the germline V gene are SGHNT and YYREEE (reference sequence). This CDR3 reads CASSSNRGPNSPLHF. CDR3 DNA sequence: TGTGCCAGCAGCTCCAACAGGGGGCCAAATTCACCCCTCCACTTT.